This TCR beta chain was sequenced in a study of cytomegalovirus exposure and HLA in healthy donors. About the study: A prior study identified roughly 110 million unique TCR beta sequences from 180 million or so T cells.

Overall study findings and caveats: The classifier, whose performance was assessed in both the original and validation cohorts, reportedly diagnosed cytomegalovirus status with high specificity and sensitivity. Presence/absence analyses treated sequencing depth as roughly uniform across donors.

The CDR3 loop spans 13 amino acids. This clone has only a few counts. No antigen is known for it. The donors, nominally healthy at sampling, likely had unrecorded immune exposures. The PCR contained 60 Vbeta and 13 Jbeta primers. Profiling relied on immunoSEQ multiplex PCR, and the TCRdb table lists in-frame clones only, not all of them. The sample gives about 190,000 clones, 81% of which show up once; about 3% is in the top ten. The clonotype comes from a man aged 35 to 55 in good health and CMV-seropositive. Sample: PBMCs. The chain joins TRBV21-1 to TRBJ1-2; the DNA was not compared with TRBD1, the D call given in the table. TRBV21-1 is tagged as a pseudogene. The CDR3 nucleotides are TGTGCCAGCAGCAAAGTGGGCAACTATGGCTACACCTTC. Protein sequence: CASSKVGNYGYTF.